This T cell receptor (beta chain) was retrieved from a study of blood T cell repertoires in COVID-19. V lost 4 bases and J lost 1, with 11 bases in between. The CDR3 contains 14 residues. Sequencing used immunoSEQ multiplex PCR; TCRdb keeps in-frame clones, though not all of them. The sample has 130,000 to 150,000 clones; around 79% are singletons. This clonotype was sampled from a woman in her 70s with COVID-19, enrolled during active disease. This rearrangement joins TRBV5-3 to TRBJ1-2, with D unresolved. TRBV5-3 is placed among ORFs of uncertain function. Input material: peripheral blood. The DNA of the CDR3 is TGTGCCAGAAGCAGAGATCCCAATAACTATGGCTACACCTTC. This gives the protein CARSRDPNNYGYTF.